The sequence of this TCR beta chain was determined in a study of beta chain features in type 1 diabetes. This clone was seen only a few times. Antigen: not known. Findings and caveats of the study: Possibly, sequencing cDNA over-represented cells that had high TCR expression levels. TCRB CDR3s from Type 1 diabetes patients were moderately but significantly shorter in all four CD4+ subsets. Naive, central memory and regulatory TCRB repertoires appeared more similar among patients than healthy donors.

The study reverse transcribed the entire isolated RNA, so it sequenced expressed TCRB transcripts. The assay was immunoSEQ multiplex PCR, and TCRdb's table has in-frame clones only and misses some. Counted here are 95,000 to 150,000 clones, about 18% occurring once; the ten biggest clones make up 2% to 3%. The clonotype comes from a man between 18 and 29 years old with type 1 diabetes. The sample comprised central memory CD4+ T cells from blood.

CDR3 sequence: CASGSGRVTTDTQYF. In DNA, the CDR3 is TGCGCCAGCGGTAGCGGGAGGGTAACCACAGATACGCAGTATTTT. The chain carries TRBV5-1 and TRBJ2-3, with 11 bases matching TRBD2. Germline V gene data show CDR1 as SGHRS and CDR2 as YFSETQ. The CDR3 loop spans 15 amino acids. V trimming: 7 bases; J trimming: 2 bases; junction bases outside the gene matches: 6.